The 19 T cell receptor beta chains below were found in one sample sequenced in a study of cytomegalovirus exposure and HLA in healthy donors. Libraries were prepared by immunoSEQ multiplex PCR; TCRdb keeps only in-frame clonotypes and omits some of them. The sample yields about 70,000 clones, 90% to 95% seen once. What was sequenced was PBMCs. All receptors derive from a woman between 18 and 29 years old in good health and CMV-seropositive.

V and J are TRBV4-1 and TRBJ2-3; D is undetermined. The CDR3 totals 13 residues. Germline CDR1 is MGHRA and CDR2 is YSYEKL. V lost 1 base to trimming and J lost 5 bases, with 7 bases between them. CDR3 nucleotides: TGCGCCAGCAGCCAAGTCGGAGAAGATACGCAGTATTTT. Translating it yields CASSQVGEDTQYF.

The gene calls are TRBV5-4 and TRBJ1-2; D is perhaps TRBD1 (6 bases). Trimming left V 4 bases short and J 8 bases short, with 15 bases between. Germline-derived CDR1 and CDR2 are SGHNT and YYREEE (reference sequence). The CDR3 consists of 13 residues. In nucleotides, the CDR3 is TGTGCCAGCAGCCCGTACAGGGTTGACGGCTACACCTTC. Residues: CASSPYRVDGYTF.

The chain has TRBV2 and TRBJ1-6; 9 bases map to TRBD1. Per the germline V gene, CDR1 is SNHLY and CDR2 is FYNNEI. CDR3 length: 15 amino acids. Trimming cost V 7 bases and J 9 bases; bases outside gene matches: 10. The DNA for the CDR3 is TGTGCCAGCACCAGGGAGGAGACAGGGGGTTCACCCCTCCACTTT. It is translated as CASTREETGGSPLHF.

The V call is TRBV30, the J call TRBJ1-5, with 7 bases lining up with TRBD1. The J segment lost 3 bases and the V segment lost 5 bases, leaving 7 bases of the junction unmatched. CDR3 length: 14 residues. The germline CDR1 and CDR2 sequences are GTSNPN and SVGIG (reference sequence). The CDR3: CAWAPGQPNQPQHF. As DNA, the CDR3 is TGTGCCTGGGCACCGGGACAGCCCAATCAGCCCCAGCATTTT.

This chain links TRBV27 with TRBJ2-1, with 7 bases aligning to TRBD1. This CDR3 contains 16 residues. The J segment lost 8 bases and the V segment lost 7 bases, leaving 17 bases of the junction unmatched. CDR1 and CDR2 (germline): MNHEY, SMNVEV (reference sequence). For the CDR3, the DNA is TGTGCCAGCAAAACCGGACAGGCCATCCATCGGGATGAGCAGTTCTTC. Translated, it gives CASKTGQAIHRDEQFF.

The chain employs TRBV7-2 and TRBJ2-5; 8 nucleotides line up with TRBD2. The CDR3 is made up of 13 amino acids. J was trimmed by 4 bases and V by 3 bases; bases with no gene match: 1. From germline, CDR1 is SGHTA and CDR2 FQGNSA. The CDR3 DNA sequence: TGTGCCAGCAGCTTTAGCGGGACAGAGACCCAGTACTTC. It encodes CASSFSGTETQYF. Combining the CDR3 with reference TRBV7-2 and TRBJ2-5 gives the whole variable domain GAGVSQSPSNKVTEKGKDVELRCDPISGHTALYWYRQSLGQGLEFLIYFQGNSAPDKSGLPSDRFSAERTGGSVSTLTIQRTQQEDSAVYLCASSFSGTETQYFGPGTRLLVL.

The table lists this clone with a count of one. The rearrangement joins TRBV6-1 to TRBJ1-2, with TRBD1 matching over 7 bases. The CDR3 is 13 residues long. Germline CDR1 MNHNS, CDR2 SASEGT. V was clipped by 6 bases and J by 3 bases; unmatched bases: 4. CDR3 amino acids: CASSMGQYYGYTF. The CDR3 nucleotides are TGTGCCAGCAGCATGGGACAGTACTATGGCTACACCTTC.

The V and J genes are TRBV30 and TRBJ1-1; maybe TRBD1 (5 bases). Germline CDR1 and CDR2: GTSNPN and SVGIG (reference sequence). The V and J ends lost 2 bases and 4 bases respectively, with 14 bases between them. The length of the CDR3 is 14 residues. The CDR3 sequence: CAWSPGRVGTEAFF. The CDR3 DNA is TGTGCCTGGAGTCCAGGGAGGGTGGGCACTGAAGCTTTCTTT.

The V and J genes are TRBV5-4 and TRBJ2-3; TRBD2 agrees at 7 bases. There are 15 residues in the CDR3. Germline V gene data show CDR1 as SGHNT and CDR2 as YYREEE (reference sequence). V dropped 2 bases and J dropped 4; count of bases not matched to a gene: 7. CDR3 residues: CASSFLGGSADTQYF. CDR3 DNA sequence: TGTGCCAGCAGCTTTTTGGGCGGGAGTGCAGATACGCAGTATTTT.

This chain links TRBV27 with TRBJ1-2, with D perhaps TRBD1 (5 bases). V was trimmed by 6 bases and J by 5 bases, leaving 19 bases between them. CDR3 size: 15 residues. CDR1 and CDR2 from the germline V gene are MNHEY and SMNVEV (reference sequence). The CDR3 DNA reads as TGTGCCAGCAGGTCGACAGATTCCTCCTTTTATGGCTACACCTTC. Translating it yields CASRSTDSSFYGYTF.

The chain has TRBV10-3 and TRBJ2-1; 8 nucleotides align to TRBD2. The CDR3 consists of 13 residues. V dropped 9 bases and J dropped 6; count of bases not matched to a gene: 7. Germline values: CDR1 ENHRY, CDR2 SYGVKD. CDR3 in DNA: TGTGCCATTCAGCGGGAGCGGGTCAATGAGCAGTTCTTC. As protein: CAIQRERVNEQFF.

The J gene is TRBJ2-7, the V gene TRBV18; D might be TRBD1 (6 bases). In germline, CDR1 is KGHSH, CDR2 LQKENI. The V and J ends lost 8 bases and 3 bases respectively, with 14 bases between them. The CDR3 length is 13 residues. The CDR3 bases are TGTGCCAGCGCGATCACAGGGAACTACGAGCAGTACTTC. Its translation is CASAITGNYEQYF.

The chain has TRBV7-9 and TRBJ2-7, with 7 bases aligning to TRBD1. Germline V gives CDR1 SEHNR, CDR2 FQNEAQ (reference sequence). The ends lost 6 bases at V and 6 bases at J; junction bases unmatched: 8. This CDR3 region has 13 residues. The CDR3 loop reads CASSLTGNSEQYF. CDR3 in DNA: TGTGCCAGCAGTCTGACAGGGAACAGCGAGCAGTACTTC.

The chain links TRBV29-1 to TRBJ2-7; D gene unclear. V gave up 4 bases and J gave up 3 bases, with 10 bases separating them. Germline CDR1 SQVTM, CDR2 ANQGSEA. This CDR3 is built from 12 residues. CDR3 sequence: CSVGYNVYEQYF. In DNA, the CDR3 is TGCAGCGTTGGGTACAATGTCTACGAGCAGTACTTC.

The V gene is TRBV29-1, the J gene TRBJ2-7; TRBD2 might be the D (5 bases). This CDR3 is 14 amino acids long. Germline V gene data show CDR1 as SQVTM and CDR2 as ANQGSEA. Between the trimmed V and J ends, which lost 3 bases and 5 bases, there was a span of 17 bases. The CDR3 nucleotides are TGCAGCGTTGACCCGACGGGGTCAAGTAACGAGCAGTACTTC. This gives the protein CSVDPTGSSNEQYF.

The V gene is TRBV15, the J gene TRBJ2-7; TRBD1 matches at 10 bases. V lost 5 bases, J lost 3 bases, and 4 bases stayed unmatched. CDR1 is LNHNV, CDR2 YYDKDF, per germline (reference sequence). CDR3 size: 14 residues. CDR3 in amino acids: CATSFGTGDYEQYF. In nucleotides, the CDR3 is TGTGCCACCAGCTTCGGGACAGGGGACTACGAGCAGTACTTC.

The CDR3: CASSQRTYGYTF. In DNA form, the CDR3 reads TGTGCCAGCAGCCAGAGAACTTATGGCTACACCTTC. This chain links TRBV14 with TRBJ1-2; D not resolved. This CDR3 spans 12 amino acids. V gave up 3 bases and J gave up 5 bases, with 7 bases separating them. Germline V gene lookup returns CDR1 SGHDN and CDR2 FVKESK. Variable domain in full (rest from reference TRBV14 and TRBJ1-2): EAGVTQFPSHSVIEKGQTVTLRCDPISGHDNLYWYRRVMGKEIKFLLHFVKESKQDESGMPNNRFLAERTGGTYSTLKVQPAELEDSGVYFCASSQRTYGYTFGSGTRLTVV.

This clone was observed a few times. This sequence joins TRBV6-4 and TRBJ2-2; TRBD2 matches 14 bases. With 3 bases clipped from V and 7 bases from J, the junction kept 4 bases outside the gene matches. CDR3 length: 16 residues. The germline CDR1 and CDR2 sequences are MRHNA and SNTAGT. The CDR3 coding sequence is TGTGCCAGCAGTGATGGGACTAGCGGGAGCTACGGGGAGCTGTTTTTT. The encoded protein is CASSDGTSGSYGELFF.

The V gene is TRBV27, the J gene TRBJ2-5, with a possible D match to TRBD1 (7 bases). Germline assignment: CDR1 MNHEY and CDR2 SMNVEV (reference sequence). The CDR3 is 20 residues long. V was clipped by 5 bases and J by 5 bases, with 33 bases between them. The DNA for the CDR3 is TGTGCCAGCAGTCCCCGCCGGGGGCTAGGGGGCTCAAGAAGTCGGGAGACCCAGTACTTC. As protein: CASSPRRGLGGSRSRETQYF.